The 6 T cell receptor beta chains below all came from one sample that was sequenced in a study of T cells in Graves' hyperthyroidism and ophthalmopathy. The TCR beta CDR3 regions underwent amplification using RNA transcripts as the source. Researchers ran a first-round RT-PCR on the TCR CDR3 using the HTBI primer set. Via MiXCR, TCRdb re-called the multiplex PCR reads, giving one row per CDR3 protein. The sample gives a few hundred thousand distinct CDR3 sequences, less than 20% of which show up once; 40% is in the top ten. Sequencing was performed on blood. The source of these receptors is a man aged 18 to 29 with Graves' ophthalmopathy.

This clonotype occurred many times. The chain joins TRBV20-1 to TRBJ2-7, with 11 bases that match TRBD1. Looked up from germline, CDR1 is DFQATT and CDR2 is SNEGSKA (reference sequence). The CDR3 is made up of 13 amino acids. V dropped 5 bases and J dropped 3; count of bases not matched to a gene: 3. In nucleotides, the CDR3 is TGCAGTGCTTGGGACAGGGGGGTCTACGAGCAGTACTTC. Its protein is CSAWDRGVYEQYF.

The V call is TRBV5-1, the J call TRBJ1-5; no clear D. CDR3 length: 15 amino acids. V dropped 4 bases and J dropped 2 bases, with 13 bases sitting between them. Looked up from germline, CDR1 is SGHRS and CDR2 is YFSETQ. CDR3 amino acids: CASSPNGGGNQPQHF. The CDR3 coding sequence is TGCGCCAGCAGCCCCAATGGAGGTGGCAATCAGCCCCAGCATTTT.

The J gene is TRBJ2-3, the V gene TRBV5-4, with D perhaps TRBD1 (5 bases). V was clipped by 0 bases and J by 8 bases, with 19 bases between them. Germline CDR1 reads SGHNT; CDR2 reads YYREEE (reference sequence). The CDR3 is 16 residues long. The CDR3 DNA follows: TGTGCCAGCAGCTTGGTGGCGGCGGACAAAAGGGGTACGCAGTATTTT. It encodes CASSLVAADKRGTQYF.

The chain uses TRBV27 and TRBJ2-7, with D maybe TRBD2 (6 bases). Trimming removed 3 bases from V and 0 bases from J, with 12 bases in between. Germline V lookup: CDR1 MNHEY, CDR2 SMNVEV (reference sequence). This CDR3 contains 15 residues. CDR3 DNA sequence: TGTGCCAGCAGTTTCGGGGGATCAAGCTCCTACGAGCAGTACTTC. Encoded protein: CASSFGGSSSYEQYF.

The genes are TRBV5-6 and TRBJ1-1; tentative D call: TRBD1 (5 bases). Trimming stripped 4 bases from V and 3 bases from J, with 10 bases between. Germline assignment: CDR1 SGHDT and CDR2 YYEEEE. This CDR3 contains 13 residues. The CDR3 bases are TGTGCCAGCAGCAGGGGAGGGCACACTGAAGCTTTCTTT. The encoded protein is CASSRGGHTEAFF.

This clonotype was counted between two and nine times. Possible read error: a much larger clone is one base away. CDR3 region: CASSETDWDGYTF. The CDR3 DNA reads TGTGCCAGCAGTGAGACAGACTGGGATGGCTACACCTTC. The chain recombines TRBV12-3 or TRBV12-4 with TRBJ1-2, with a weak D call TRBD1 (5 bases). The CDR3 is 13 residues long. V lost 5 bases and J lost 6, with 13 bases in between.